This TCR beta chain was identified during a study of blood T cell repertoires in COVID-19. As for the study in general: COVID-19 samples, acute and convalescent, were from the United States, Italy and Spain.

Germline V lookup: CDR1 SGHVS, CDR2 FNYEAQ. V lost 3 bases, J lost 5 bases, and 14 bases lay in between. This CDR3 has 15 amino acids. Authors' processing steps: Reference gene primers were amplified, and this amplification served to estimate nucleated cell counts. Sequenced by immunoSEQ multiplex PCR; TCRdb stores in-frame clones only, minus some. That table supplies the V and J calls and clone size; D and trimming were determined from the DNA. The table includes some 180,000 clones, about 84% detected once. This receptor was taken from a human donor in a cohort sampled during active COVID-19. The chain combines TRBV7-6 with TRBJ1-5; D is perhaps TRBD1 (5 bases). Material: peripheral blood. The CDR3 DNA reads as TGTGCCAGCAGCTTGGGCAGGGCGGGGGATCAGCCCCAGCATTTT. Its translation: CASSLGRAGDQPQHF.